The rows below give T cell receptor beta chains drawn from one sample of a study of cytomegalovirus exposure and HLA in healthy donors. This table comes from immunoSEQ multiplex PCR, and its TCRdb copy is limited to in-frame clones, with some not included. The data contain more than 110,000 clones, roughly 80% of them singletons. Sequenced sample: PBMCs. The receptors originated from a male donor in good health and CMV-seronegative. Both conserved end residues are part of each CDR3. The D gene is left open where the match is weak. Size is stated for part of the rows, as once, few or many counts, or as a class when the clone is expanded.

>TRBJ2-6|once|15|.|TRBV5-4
TGTGCCAGCAGCTCCGGGGGATCTGGGGCCAACGTCCTGACTTTC
CASSSGGSGANVLTF
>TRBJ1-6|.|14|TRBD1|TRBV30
TGTGCCTTGACTCCGGGACAGTATAATTCACCCCTCCACTTT
CALTPGQYNSPLHF
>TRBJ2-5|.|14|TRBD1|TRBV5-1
TGCGCCAGCAGCTACGGGACAGCCCAAGAGACCCAGTACTTC
CASSYGTAQETQYF
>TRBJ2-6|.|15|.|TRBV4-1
TGCGCCAGCAGCGGAGGGCCCAGTGGGGCCAACGTCCTGACTTTC
CASSGGPSGANVLTF
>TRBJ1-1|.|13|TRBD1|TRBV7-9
TGTGCCAGCAGCTCACCAGGGACAGGGGAAGCTTTCTTT
CASSSPGTGEAFF
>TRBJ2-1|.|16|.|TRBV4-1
TGCGCCAGCAGCCAAGATCGAACTTTATCTTACAATGAGCAGTTCTTC
CASSQDRTLSYNEQFF
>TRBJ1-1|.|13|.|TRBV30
TGTGCCTGGGTCCCGACCCTGGAGGCTGAAGCTTTCTTT
CAWVPTLEAEAFF
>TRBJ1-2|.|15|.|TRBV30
TGTGCCTGGAGTGTAAGCGGGGGGCGCCATCGTGGCTACACCTTC
CAWSVSGGRHRGYTF
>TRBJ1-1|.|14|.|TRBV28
TGTGCCAGCAGATTGGACAGCCCGAACACTGAAGCTTTCTTT
CASRLDSPNTEAFF
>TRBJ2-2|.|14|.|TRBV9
TGTGCCACCACCGGGGGACAGTGGACCGGGGAGCTGTTTTTT
CATTGGQWTGELFF
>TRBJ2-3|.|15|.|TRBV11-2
TGTGCCAGCAGCTTAGAAGGGGGGAGGGCAGATACGCAGTATTTT
CASSLEGGRADTQYF
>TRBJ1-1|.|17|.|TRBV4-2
TGTGCCAGCAGCCAGGGAGAAATATCGGCGATGAACACTGAAGCTTTCTTT
CASSQGEISAMNTEAFF
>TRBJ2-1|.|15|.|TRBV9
TGTGCCAGCAGCTCTAGCCAATTCCCCCACAATGAGCAGTTCTTC
CASSSSQFPHNEQFF
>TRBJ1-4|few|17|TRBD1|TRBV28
TGTGCCAGCAATCCCAGGGGGTATCGTACAACTAATGAAAAACTGTTTTTT
CASNPRGYRTTNEKLFF
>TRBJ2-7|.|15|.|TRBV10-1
TGCGCCAGCAGTGCTCTAAGGGGCCCGTCCAGCGAGCAGTACTTC
CASSALRGPSSEQYF
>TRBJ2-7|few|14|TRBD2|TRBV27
TGTGCCAGCAGTTTTGGCCTAGCGGGGTATGAGCAGTACTTC
CASSFGLAGYEQYF
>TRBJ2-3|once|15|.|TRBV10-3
TGTGCCATCAACCCTGGAAGGGGCGAGGCAGATACGCAGTATTTT
CAINPGRGEADTQYF
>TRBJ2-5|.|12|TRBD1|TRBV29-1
TGCAGCGTTGTGGGACAGCAAGAGACCCAGTACTTC
CSVVGQQETQYF
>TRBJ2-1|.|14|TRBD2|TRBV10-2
TGCGCCAGCGGGGCGGGGGGACCCTACAATGAGCAGTTCTTC
CASGAGGPYNEQFF